This entry lists 7 T cell receptor beta chains sequenced from one sample in a study of OX40 agonist ivuxolimab in advanced cancers. Generated by immunoSEQ multiplex PCR, the TCRdb table keeps only in-frame clones and is missing some. The sample records approximately 98,000 clones, roughly 90% being singletons. Here the sequenced sample was CD4+ or CD8+ T cells sorted from blood, taken in a trial of the OX40 agonist ivuxolimab. The source of these receptors is an adult with an advanced solid tumor such as melanoma, head and neck, liver or kidney cancer.

This chain links TRBV7-2 with TRBJ1-2; D is unclear. The CDR3 extends over 15 amino acids. CDR1 and CDR2 from the germline V gene are SGHTA and FQGNSA. Trimming pared 5 bases from V and 4 bases from J, leaving 17 bases between. The CDR3 loop is CASSGAGSWGYGYTF. DNA for the CDR3: TGTGCCAGCAGCGGTGCCGGGTCCTGGGGCTATGGCTACACCTTC.

The V call is TRBV19, the J call TRBJ1-1, with no clear D. From germline, CDR1 is LNHDA and CDR2 SQIVND (reference sequence). The CDR3 runs to 13 residues. The V end was cut by 3 bases, the J end by 0 bases, with 5 bases between. The CDR3 nucleotides read TGTGCCAGTAGTATTGGCATGAACACTGAAGCTTTCTTT. It is translated as CASSIGMNTEAFF.

The chain uses TRBV29-1 and TRBJ2-5, with 7 bases identical to TRBD1. The trim removed 5 bases at V and 4 bases at J, leaving 4 bases unmatched. This CDR3 has 12 residues. Germline assignment: CDR1 SQVTM and CDR2 ANQGSEA. The DNA of the CDR3 is TGCAGCGTTATAGGGGGCAGAGAGACCCAGTACTTC. Protein sequence: CSVIGGRETQYF.

J is TRBJ1-1 and V is TRBV6-1; D is possibly TRBD1 (5 bases). V was clipped by 5 bases and J by 3 bases, with 10 bases between them. The germline CDR1 and CDR2 sequences are MNHNS and SASEGT. The CDR3 loop spans 13 amino acids. CDR3 sequence reads: CASSSIRDTEAFF. CDR3 nucleotide sequence: TGTGCCAGCAGTAGTATCAGGGACACTGAAGCTTTCTTT.

The V call is TRBV6-5, the J call TRBJ1-2; D is perhaps TRBD1 (5 bases). The germline CDR1 and CDR2 sequences are MNHEY and SVGAGI. V shed 8 bases and J shed 5 bases, with 9 bases lying between them. The CDR3 loop spans 11 amino acids. CDR3 nucleotides: TGTGCCAGCTTTTGGGGGTATGGCTACACCTTC. Protein sequence: CASFWGYGYTF.

The rearrangement links TRBV25-1 to TRBJ2-3; perhaps TRBD1 as D (5 bases). Germline V gene lookup returns CDR1 MGHDK and CDR2 SYGVNS. CDR3 length: 12 amino acids. Deletions cut 8 bases from V and 3 bases from J, with 9 bases between. The CDR3 protein is CASSPGTDTQYF. CDR3 DNA sequence: TGTGCCAGCTCCCCAGGGACAGATACGCAGTATTTT.

The chain joins TRBV7-9 to TRBJ1-2, with 7 bases aligning to TRBD1. With V trimmed by 5 bases and J by 6 bases, 12 bases remained unmatched. The CDR3 is 15 residues long. CDR1 and CDR2 from the germline V gene are SEHNR and FQNEAQ (reference sequence). The CDR3 region is CASSRPEGQPNGYTF. The CDR3 DNA reads TGTGCCAGCAGCCGACCTGAGGGACAGCCTAATGGCTACACCTTC.